This paragraph reports one TCR beta chain. What it recognizes is unknown. The record originates from a study of OX40 agonist ivuxolimab in advanced cancers. About the study: Intravenous ivuxolimab at 0.01 to 10 mg/kg was given to patients every 2 weeks. Three patients, one with hepatocellular carcinoma and two with cutaneous melanoma, achieved partial responses. Findings and caveats of the study: The mean number of expanded clones was higher in CD8+ T cells than in CD4+.

Libraries were prepared by immunoSEQ multiplex PCR; TCRdb keeps only in-frame clonotypes and omits some of them. Of some 150,000 clones listed, 75% to 95% are singletons. Patients with autoimmune history or systemic immunosuppression were excluded. V trimming: 4 bases; J trimming: 7 bases; junction bases outside the gene matches: 4. The CDR3 has 14 amino acids. Germline-derived CDR1 and CDR2 are SGHVS and FQNEAQ. The V and J genes are TRBV7-8 and TRBJ1-5; 10 nucleotides line up with TRBD1. The sample was CD4+ or CD8+ T cells sorted from blood, taken in a trial of the OX40 agonist ivuxolimab. This clonotype originated in an adult with an advanced solid tumor such as melanoma, head and neck, liver or kidney cancer. The DNA of the CDR3 is TGTGCCAGCAGCTGGGACAGGGGAGGCCAGCCCCAGCATTTT. This gives the protein CASSWDRGGQPQHF.